This T cell receptor beta chain appears in the sequencing data of a study of Ad26.COV2.S vaccination and SARS-CoV-2 variants. Overall study context: Ad26.COV2.S, an intramuscular injection, was given once or twice 56 days apart.

Treatment described: around 19 received Ad26.COV2.S at low or high dose, single or two shots; about 5 received placebo; per-sample allocation not given. Samples came from day 63 after the first vaccine or placebo injection. This CDR3 is 16 amino acids long. V dropped 4 bases and J dropped 2; count of bases not matched to a gene: 11. Germline values: CDR1 SGDLS, CDR2 YYNGEE. As concerns this clone: Antigen unknown.

Profiling relied on immunoSEQ multiplex PCR, and the TCRdb table lists in-frame clones only, not all of them. This sample has a few hundred thousand clones, with about four fifths found just once. Notes on the study in general: Breadth, reportedly substantial, characterized the spike-specific CD8+ and CD4+ T cell responses after vaccination. It was vaccine recipients, not placebo recipients, who had the higher spike-specific TCR breadth.

The chain joins TRBV9 to TRBJ1-2; 7 bases align to TRBD1. The sample consisted of peripheral blood, taken in a trial of Ad26.COV2.S vaccine versus placebo. This clonotype was obtained from a person between 18 and 65 years old who received the Ad26.COV2.S COVID-19 vaccine or a placebo. CDR3 protein: CASSPRQGFSNYGYTF. The CDR3 DNA sequence: TGTGCCAGCAGCCCCCGACAGGGTTTCAGCAACTATGGCTACACCTTC. Filled out from reference TRBV9 and TRBJ1-2, the complete variable domain reads DSGVTQTPKHLITATGQRVTLRCSPRSGDLSVYWYQQSLDQGLQFLIQYYNGEERAKGNILERFSAQQFPDLHSELNLSSLELGDSALYFCASSPRQGFSNYGYTFGSGTRLTVV.